Listed below are T cell receptor beta chains from one sample, sequenced in a study of T cells in localized non-small cell lung cancer. The repertoire was sequenced with immunoSEQ multiplex PCR; TCRdb's copy has only in-frame clones and lacks some. The table includes around 1,600 clones, roughly a fifth detected once. The sequenced sample was lung tumor tissue, obtained before any cancer treatment. All receptors come from a male donor aged 60 or over with stage I lung adenocarcinoma. CDR3s include the opening cysteine and the closing phenylalanine or tryptophan. The D gene is left open where the match is weak. Expanded clones are given a class, and other clones once, few, many or no size at all.

clone_size	j_call	v_call	d_call	cdr3_aa	cdr3_nt
NA	TRBJ1-3	TRBV11-3	NA	CASSRARAGGNTIYF	TGTGCCAGCAGCCGGGCTAGGGCAGGTGGAAACACCATATATTTT
NA	TRBJ2-2	TRBV5-1	NA	CASRGDGVGTGELFF	TGCGCCAGCAGGGGGGACGGGGTCGGCACCGGGGAGCTGTTTTTT
few	TRBJ1-5	TRBV6-8	TRBD1	CASILDRSNQPQHF	TGTGCCAGCATCCTGGACAGGAGCAATCAGCCCCAGCATTTT
medium-sized	TRBJ2-5	TRBV6-8	NA	CASSYSMNREETQYF	TGTGCCAGCAGTTACTCGATGAACAGGGAAGAGACCCAGTACTTC
NA	TRBJ1-5	TRBV30	NA	CAWSKPGSLNQPQHF	TGTGCCTGGAGTAAACCCGGGTCCTTAAATCAGCCCCAGCATTTT
NA	TRBJ1-4	TRBV9	NA	CASSPEGQLEKLFF	TGTGCCAGCAGCCCCGAGGGGCAGCTCGAAAAACTGTTTTTT
few	TRBJ1-3	TRBV11-3	TRBD1	CASSLTTATGGRGNTIYF	TGTGCCAGCAGCCTAACTACTGCAACAGGGGGGCGAGGAAACACCATATATTTT
NA	TRBJ2-1	TRBV25-1	TRBD2	CASSDLAGGRSNEQFF	TGTGCCAGCAGTGATTTGGCGGGAGGTCGATCCAATGAGCAGTTCTTC
NA	TRBJ2-5	TRBV18	TRBD2	CASSPGLAGEGTQYF	TGTGCCAGCTCACCAGGACTAGCGGGAGAGGGGACCCAGTACTTC
few	TRBJ2-1	TRBV12-5	NA	CASNSEARRSYNEQFF	TGTGCCAGCAACTCTGAGGCCAGGCGGTCCTACAATGAGCAGTTCTTC
NA	TRBJ2-5	TRBV14	NA	CASSPGVTEGETQYF	TGTGCCAGCAGCCCAGGGGTCACTGAAGGAGAGACCCAGTACTTC
NA	TRBJ1-2	TRBV19	NA	CASSIGRGQPHYGYTF	TGTGCCAGTAGTATCGGACGTGGACAGCCCCACTATGGCTACACCTTC
NA	TRBJ2-7	TRBV28	NA	CASSPPGTLYEQYF	TGTGCCAGCAGTCCCCCGGGTACACTCTACGAGCAGTACTTC
NA	TRBJ1-3	TRBV4-1	NA	CASSQEGNTIYF	TGCGCCAGCAGCCAAGAAGGAAACACCATATATTTT
NA	TRBJ2-7	TRBV6-8	NA	CASTPDRRTGEQYF	TGTGCCAGCACTCCCGACAGGCGGACTGGCGAGCAGTACTTC
few	TRBJ2-3	TRBV11-3	NA	CASSSTVSTDTQYF	TGTGCCAGCAGCTCCACCGTTAGCACAGATACGCAGTATTTT
few	TRBJ1-5	TRBV29-1	NA	CSVHDRPLDSNQPQHF	TGCAGCGTCCACGACAGGCCCCTCGATAGCAATCAGCCCCAGCATTTT
large	TRBJ1-1	TRBV28	NA	CASRRQNTEAFF	TGTGCCAGCAGGCGCCAGAACACTGAAGCTTTCTTT
few	TRBJ2-1	TRBV28	TRBD1	CASSLVSGRTGGMNEQFF	TGTGCCAGCAGTTTGGTATCGGGACGGACAGGGGGGATGAATGAGCAGTTCTTC
NA	TRBJ2-1	TRBV29-1	NA	CSVEDPGASSYNEQFF	TGCAGCGTTGAAGACCCGGGGGCCAGCTCCTACAATGAGCAGTTCTTC
NA	TRBJ2-4	TRBV19	TRBD1	CASRPDRGVIDIQYF	TGTGCCAGTAGACCGGACAGGGGGGTAATAGACATTCAGTACTTC
few	TRBJ2-1	TRBV30	TRBD1	CAWSVLGTGNEQFF	TGTGCCTGGAGTGTACTCGGGACAGGCAATGAGCAGTTCTTC
NA	TRBJ1-2	TRBV4-1	NA	CASSQAPDSLYGYTF	TGCGCCAGCAGCCAAGCCCCGGACAGTTTATATGGCTACACCTTC
large	TRBJ1-5	TRBV11-3	NA	CASSLVSSGDSGQPQHF	TGTGCCAGCAGCTTAGTATCGTCAGGGGATTCGGGTCAGCCCCAGCATTTT
NA	TRBJ1-4	TRBV28	TRBD1	CASSSGQEIFSTNEKLFF	TGTGCCAGCAGTTCGGGACAGGAAATCTTCTCAACTAATGAAAAACTGTTTTTT
NA	TRBJ2-3	TRBV28	NA	CASSPGGQSTDTQYF	TGTGCCAGCAGTCCTGGTGGACAAAGCACAGATACGCAGTATTTT
large	TRBJ2-7	TRBV6-8	NA	CASSSTVGREQYF	TGTGCCAGCAGTTCGACCGTTGGTAGGGAGCAGTACTTC
NA	TRBJ2-2	TRBV9	TRBD2	CASSPRTSRAGELFF	TGTGCCAGCAGCCCGCGGACTAGTAGAGCCGGGGAGCTGTTTTTT
NA	TRBJ2-2	TRBV9	TRBD2	CASSAPAGPNTGELFF	TGTGCCAGCAGCGCCCCAGCGGGGCCGAACACCGGGGAGCTGTTTTTT
NA	TRBJ1-2	TRBV11-3	NA	CASSLRPGLAGYGYTF	TGTGCCAGCAGCTTAAGGCCCGGGCTGGCAGGCTATGGCTACACCTTC
NA	TRBJ1-3	TRBV6-8	NA	CASITPGNTIYF	TGTGCCAGTATTACACCAGGAAACACCATATATTTT
NA	TRBJ1-5	TRBV19	TRBD1	CASSPTGGLQPQHF	TGTGCCAGTAGTCCTACAGGGGGCCTTCAGCCCCAGCATTTT
NA	TRBJ2-7	TRBV29-1	TRBD1	CSVAQGVYEQYF	TGCAGCGTCGCACAGGGGGTCTACGAGCAGTACTTC
NA	TRBJ1-2	TRBV18	NA	CASSPPSTDGGYTF	TGTGCCAGCTCACCACCGTCGACAGACGGTGGCTACACCTTC
few	TRBJ1-2	TRBV28	TRBD1	CASILTGGNYGYTF	TGTGCCAGCATTCTGACAGGGGGTAACTATGGCTACACCTTC
few	TRBJ2-7	TRBV30	NA	CAWSVPVSEQYF	TGTGCCTGGAGTGTTCCGGTTAGCGAGCAGTACTTC
NA	TRBJ1-3	TRBV13	NA	CASNKGPSSGNTIYF	TGTGCCAGCAACAAAGGACCTAGCTCTGGAAACACCATATATTTT
NA	TRBJ1-2	TRBV11-3	NA	CASSLNVFPQRDGYTF	TGTGCCAGCAGCTTAAACGTCTTCCCCCAGAGGGATGGCTACACCTTC
medium-sized	TRBJ2-5	TRBV11-3	TRBD1	CASSYFSTGGEETQYF	TGTGCCAGCAGCTACTTCAGCACAGGGGGCGAGGAGACCCAGTACTTC
few	TRBJ2-7	TRBV11-3	NA	CASSSGGQAPSYEQYF	TGTGCCAGCAGCTCAGGCGGGCAGGCGCCCTCCTACGAGCAGTACTTC
NA	TRBJ1-3	TRBV19	NA	CASSPGRSSGNTIYF	TGTGCCAGTTCTCCCGGACGCAGCTCTGGAAACACCATATATTTT
few	TRBJ2-7	TRBV9	TRBD1	CASITGQGSYEQYF	TGTGCCAGCATTACGGGACAGGGTTCCTACGAGCAGTACTTC
few	TRBJ2-6	TRBV4-1	NA	CASSRAPQGPSSGANVLTF	TGCGCCAGCAGCCGAGCCCCACAGGGCCCCTCCTCTGGGGCCAACGTCCTGACTTTC
few	TRBJ1-2	TRBV6-8	NA	CASSPSGGNYGYTF	TGTGCCAGCAGTCCCTCCGGGGGGAACTATGGCTACACCTTC
medium-sized	TRBJ1-2	TRBV10-3	NA	CAISEVQFYGYTF	TGTGCCATCAGTGAGGTCCAGTTCTATGGCTACACCTTC
few	TRBJ2-2	TRBV6-8	TRBD1	CASIPRTGITGELFF	TGTGCCAGCATTCCCCGGACAGGAATAACCGGGGAGCTGTTTTTT
once	TRBJ2-2	TRBV6-8	NA	CASTFKGSGQAGELFF	TGTGCCAGCACCTTCAAAGGGAGCGGGCAAGCCGGGGAGCTGTTTTTT
NA	TRBJ1-2	TRBV18	NA	CASSPPAGTNYGYTF	TGTGCCAGCTCACCACCCGCGGGGACTAACTATGGCTACACCTTC
NA	TRBJ2-3	TRBV9	TRBD2	CASSALGGGGTDTQYF	TGTGCCAGCAGCGCCCTCGGGGGGGGAGGCACAGATACGCAGTATTTT
NA	TRBJ2-5	TRBV19	TRBD2	CASNKGLAGTGGETQYF	TGTGCCAGTAACAAAGGACTAGCGGGTACCGGTGGAGAGACCCAGTACTTC
NA	TRBJ2-5	TRBV6-8	TRBD2	CASSGGAGGVEQTQYF	TGTGCCAGCAGTGGCGGAGCGGGGGGAGTCGAGCAGACCCAGTACTTC
few	TRBJ2-3	TRBV11-3	TRBD2	CASSLVASGSWDTQYF	TGTGCCAGCAGCTTGGTGGCTAGCGGGAGTTGGGATACGCAGTATTTT
NA	TRBJ1-1	TRBV19	NA	CASSMASNRVGTEAFF	TGTGCCAGTAGTATGGCGTCGAACAGGGTGGGCACTGAAGCTTTCTTT
NA	TRBJ2-7	TRBV29-1	NA	CSVGGSSGEQYF	TGCAGCGTTGGAGGGAGCTCGGGCGAGCAGTACTTC